The 14 T cell receptor beta chains listed next were all sequenced from one sample in a study of cytomegalovirus exposure and HLA in healthy donors. Researchers ran the PCR with 60 Vbeta and 13 Jbeta primers. Sequenced by immunoSEQ multiplex PCR; TCRdb stores in-frame clones only, minus some. The sample records 70,000 to 85,000 clones, roughly 64% being singletons. Source material: PBMCs. The receptors come from a man aged 30 to 39 in good health and CMV-seropositive.

Only a few counts were recorded for this clone. This chain joins TRBV2 and TRBJ1-6; TRBD1 might be the D (6 bases). The germline V gene has CDR1 SNHLY and CDR2 FYNNEI. The CDR3 consists of 15 residues. V dropped 6 bases and J dropped 7 bases, with 16 bases sitting between them. The DNA of the CDR3 is TGTGCCAGCAGATCCTCCGGGACACAAAATTCACCCCTCCACTTT. Residues: CASRSSGTQNSPLHF.

This clone showed up many times. This chain connects TRBV2 to TRBJ2-6; no reliable D call. V lost 7 bases to trimming and J lost 0 bases, with 7 bases between them. The CDR3 extends over 14 amino acids. CDR1 and CDR2 from the germline V gene are SNHLY and FYNNEI. CDR3 residues: CASKLTSGANVLTF. The CDR3 bases are TGTGCCAGCAAGCTCACCTCTGGGGCCAACGTCCTGACTTTC.

This chain uses TRBV7-8 with TRBJ2-5, with TRBD2 matching 15 bases. Germline V lookup: CDR1 SGHVS, CDR2 FQNEAQ. This CDR3 comprises 17 residues. V lost 3 bases, J lost 4 bases, and 6 bases stayed unmatched. DNA for the CDR3: TGTGCCAGCAGCTTGCGGACTAGCGGGAGGGGTGGAGAGACCCAGTACTTC. This gives the protein CASSLRTSGRGGETQYF.

V is TRBV18 and J is TRBJ1-1; the match to TRBD1 covers 8 bases. In germline, CDR1 is KGHSH, CDR2 LQKENI. The CDR3 extends over 14 amino acids. V was pared by 4 bases and J by 5 bases, with 6 bases of the junction left unmatched. CDR3 sequence (DNA): TGTGCCAGCTCACAGGGACAGGCCCGGACTGAAGCTTTCTTT. Translation gives CASSQGQARTEAFF.

This clone was counted a few times. Additional DNA sequences in this sample encode the identical CDR3. The gene calls are TRBV9 and TRBJ2-5; 8 bases map to TRBD1. CDR1 SGDLS and CDR2 YYNGEE come from the germline V gene. CDR3 length: 14 residues. The V segment lost 4 bases and the J segment 3 bases; nucleotides outside the gene matches: 5. CDR3 protein: CASSPRQGKETQYF. In DNA form, the CDR3 reads TGTGCCAGCAGCCCCCGACAGGGGAAAGAGACCCAGTACTTC.

The chain has TRBV5-6 and TRBJ2-7; tentative D call: TRBD1 (6 bases). Trimming left V 0 bases short and J 5 bases short, with 12 bases between. The CDR3 is made up of 14 amino acids. Germline V CDR1 and CDR2: SGHDT, YYEEEE. The CDR3 DNA sequence: TGTGCCAGCAGCTTGGCCGGTAAGGGGGACGAGCAGTACTTC. It yields the protein CASSLAGKGDEQYF.

In its sample, this clone was seen a few times. The chain couples TRBV7-2 to TRBJ2-2, with D perhaps matching TRBD2 (6 bases). Trimming shortened V by 4 bases and J by 7 bases, and 16 bases separated the two germline ends. Germline V lookup: CDR1 SGHTA, CDR2 FQGNSA. The CDR3 has 15 residues. CDR3 sequence reads: CASSSRLGLVGELFF. CDR3 nucleotides: TGTGCCAGCAGCTCCCGACTGGGACTGGTCGGGGAGCTGTTTTTT.

V is TRBV11-3 and J is TRBJ2-3; D may be TRBD2 (6 bases). Germline CDR1 reads SGHNT; CDR2 reads YENEEA. Trimming shortened V by 2 bases and J by 1 base, and 7 bases separated the two germline ends. This CDR3 spans 14 amino acids. The CDR3 nucleotides read TGTGCCAGCAGCTTATCGGGGGGCACAGATACGCAGTATTTT. Translated, it gives CASSLSGGTDTQYF.

The sample holds a few counts of this clone. The chain joins TRBV5-4 to TRBJ1-2, with D perhaps matching TRBD1 (6 bases). V was clipped by 4 bases and J by 4 bases, with 17 bases between them. Germline values: CDR1 SGHNT, CDR2 YYREEE (reference sequence). The CDR3 consists of 15 residues. Here the CDR3 DNA reads TGTGCCAGCAGCCAGGACAGCCCTTCGAGCTATGGCTACACCTTC. It is translated as CASSQDSPSSYGYTF.

In its sample, this clone was seen a few times. The chain joins TRBV11-2 to TRBJ1-1; 8 bases fit TRBD1. Germline V gene sequence: CDR1 SGHAT, CDR2 FQNNGV. V shed 8 bases and J 5 bases; nucleotides not matched to a gene: 13. The CDR3 consists of 15 residues. DNA for the CDR3: TGTGCCAGCGTTGGGGGCTACAGGGGGTGGACTGAAGCTTTCTTT. Translating it yields CASVGGYRGWTEAFF. The variable domain in full, completed from reference TRBV11-2 and TRBJ1-1, reads EAGVAQSPRYKIIEKRQSVAFWCNPISGHATLYWYQQILGQGPKLLIQFQNNGVVDDSQLPKDRFSAERLKGVDSTLKIQPAKLEDSAVYLCASVGGYRGWTEAFFGQGTRLTVV.

The J gene is TRBJ2-1, the V gene TRBV2; TRBD2 agrees at 11 bases. The CDR3 has 15 amino acids. The trim removed 5 bases at V and 3 bases at J, leaving 3 bases unmatched. Looked up from germline, CDR1 is SNHLY and CDR2 is FYNNEI. CDR3 sequence reads: CASSTTSGSYNEQFF. The CDR3, as DNA: TGTGCCAGCAGTACTACTAGCGGGAGCTACAATGAGCAGTTCTTC.

The chain carries TRBV11-3 and TRBJ2-5; TRBD1 matches 9 bases. Germline CDR1 reads SGHNT; CDR2 reads YENEEA. This CDR3 has 15 amino acids. V trimming: 4 bases; J trimming: 2 bases; junction bases outside the gene matches: 5. The CDR3 region has the DNA TGTGCCAGCAGCTCCTTCGGACAGGGGCAAGAGACCCAGTACTTC. Translating gives CASSSFGQGQETQYF.

V is TRBV20-1 and J is TRBJ2-1; a possible D gene is TRBD1 (5 bases). CDR1 and CDR2 from the germline V gene are DFQATT and SNEGSKA (reference sequence). The CDR3 has 11 residues. Between the trimmed V and J ends, which lost 7 bases and 9 bases, there was a span of 13 bases. CDR3 residues: CSEQIRGEQFF. In DNA, the CDR3 is TGCAGTGAGCAAATAAGGGGTGAGCAGTTCTTC.

The V call is TRBV10-3, the J call TRBJ2-1; 8 bases agree with TRBD1. The CDR3 contains 16 residues. Germline V CDR1 and CDR2: ENHRY, SYGVKD. After removal of 0 bases from V and 4 bases from J, the junction contained 5 bases not matched to a gene. CDR3 coding DNA: TGTGCCATCAGTGAGTCGTCAGGGGGCTCGTACAATGAGCAGTTCTTC. Its protein is CAISESSGGSYNEQFF.